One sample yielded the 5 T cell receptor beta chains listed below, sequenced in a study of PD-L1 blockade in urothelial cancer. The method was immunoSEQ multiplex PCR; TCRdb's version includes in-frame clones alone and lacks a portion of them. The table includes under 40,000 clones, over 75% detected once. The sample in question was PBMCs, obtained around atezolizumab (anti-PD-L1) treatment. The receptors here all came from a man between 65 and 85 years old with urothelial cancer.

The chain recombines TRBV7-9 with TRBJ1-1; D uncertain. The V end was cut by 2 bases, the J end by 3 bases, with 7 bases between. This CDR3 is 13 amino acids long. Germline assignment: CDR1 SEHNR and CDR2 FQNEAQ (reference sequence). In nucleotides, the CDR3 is TGTGCCAGCAGCTTACGGGGTTACACTGAAGCTTTCTTT. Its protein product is CASSLRGYTEAFF.

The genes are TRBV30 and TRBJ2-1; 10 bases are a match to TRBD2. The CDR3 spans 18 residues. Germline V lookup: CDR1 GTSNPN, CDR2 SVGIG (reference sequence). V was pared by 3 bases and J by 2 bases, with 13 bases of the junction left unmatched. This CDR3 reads CAWSPPSSGRGTYNEQFF. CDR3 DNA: TGTGCCTGGAGCCCCCCCTCTAGCGGGAGAGGGACCTACAATGAGCAGTTCTTC.

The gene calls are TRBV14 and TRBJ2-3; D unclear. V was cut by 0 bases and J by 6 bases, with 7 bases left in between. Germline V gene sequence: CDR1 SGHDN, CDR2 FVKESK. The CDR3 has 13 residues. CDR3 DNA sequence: TGTGCCAGCAGCCAAGATTTAGAGGATACGCAGTATTTT. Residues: CASSQDLEDTQYF.

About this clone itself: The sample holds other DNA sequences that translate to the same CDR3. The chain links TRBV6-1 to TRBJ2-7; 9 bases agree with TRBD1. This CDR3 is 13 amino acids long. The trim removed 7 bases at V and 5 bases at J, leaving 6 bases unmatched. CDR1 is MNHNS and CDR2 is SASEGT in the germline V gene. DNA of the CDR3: TGTGCCAGCAATGGACAGGGGTTCGACGAGCAGTACTTC. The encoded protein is CASNGQGFDEQYF.

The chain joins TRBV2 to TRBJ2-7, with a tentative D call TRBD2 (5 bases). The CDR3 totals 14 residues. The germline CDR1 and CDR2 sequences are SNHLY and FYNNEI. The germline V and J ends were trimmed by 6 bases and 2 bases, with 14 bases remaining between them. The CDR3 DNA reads TGTGCCAGCAGCGATGGACTGGACCCCTACGAGCAGTACTTC. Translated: CASSDGLDPYEQYF.